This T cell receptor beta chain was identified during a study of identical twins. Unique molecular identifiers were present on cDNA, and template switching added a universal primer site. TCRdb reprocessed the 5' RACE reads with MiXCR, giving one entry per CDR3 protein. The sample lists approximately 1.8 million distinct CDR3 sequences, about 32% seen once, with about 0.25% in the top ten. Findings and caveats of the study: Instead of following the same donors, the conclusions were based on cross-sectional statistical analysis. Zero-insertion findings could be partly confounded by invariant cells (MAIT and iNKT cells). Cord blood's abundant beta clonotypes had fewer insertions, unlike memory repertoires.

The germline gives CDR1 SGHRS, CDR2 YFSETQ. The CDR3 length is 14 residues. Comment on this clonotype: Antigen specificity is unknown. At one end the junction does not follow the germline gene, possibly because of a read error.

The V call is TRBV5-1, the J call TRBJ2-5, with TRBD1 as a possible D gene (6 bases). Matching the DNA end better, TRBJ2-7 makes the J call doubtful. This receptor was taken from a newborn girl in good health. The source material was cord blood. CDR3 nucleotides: TGCGCCGGCAGCTTAAGACTTACAGGGTACGAGCAGTACTTC. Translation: CAGSLRLTGYEQYF.